This is a list of T cell receptor beta chains from one sample in a study of glioma-infiltrating T cells after dendritic cell vaccination. Some clones are missing from TCRdb's copy, which holds only in-frame ones; the method was immunoSEQ multiplex PCR. The data contain some 10,000 clones, roughly 80% of them singletons. The specimen was blood, collected after dendritic cell vaccination. All receptors derive from a human donor with glioblastoma. Each CDR3 is given with its conserved first and last residue. D genes are given only for firm matches. Some rows mark clone size as missing; the rest say once, few, many or name a class of expanded clone.

j_gene	abundance	d_gene	v_gene	CDR3aa	CDR3nt
TRBJ2-3	-	-	TRBV19	CASSRRPVTDADTQYF	TGTGCCAGTAGCCGTCGGCCCGTGACTGACGCAGATACGCAGTATTTT
TRBJ2-7	-	TRBD1	TRBV7-2	CASTPSSGQGFYEQYF	TGTGCCAGCACCCCATCCTCCGGACAGGGGTTCTACGAGCAGTACTTC
TRBJ2-7	-	-	TRBV6-1	CASSRDGTSRYEQYF	TGTGCCAGCAGTCGAGACGGCACTAGTAGGTACGAGCAGTACTTC
TRBJ2-1	-	-	TRBV7-9	CASSSPVEQFF	TGTGCCAGCAGCTCGCCGGTGGAGCAGTTCTTC
TRBJ1-2	-	TRBD1	TRBV5-6	CASSRATGAGYTF	TGTGCCAGCAGCCGTGCTACAGGGGCCGGCTACACCTTC
TRBJ2-7	once	-	TRBV5-6	CASSLDGYEQYF	TGTGCCAGCAGCTTGGACGGGTACGAGCAGTACTTC
TRBJ2-5	-	-	TRBV7-2	CASSQVVETQYF	TGTGCCAGCAGCCAAGTAGTGGAGACCCAGTACTTC
TRBJ1-1	-	-	TRBV4-3	CASSQDRLGSGTQAFF	TGCGCCAGCAGCCAAGATCGGCTTGGCAGCGGTACCCAAGCTTTCTTT
TRBJ1-2	-	TRBD1	TRBV6-5	CASSYGQGAYYGYTF	TGTGCCAGCAGTTACGGACAGGGGGCATACTATGGCTACACCTTC
TRBJ1-2	-	-	TRBV4-1	CASSQDMQGRLKGYTF	TGCGCCAGCAGCCAAGATATGCAGGGAAGGTTAAAGGGCTACACCTTC
TRBJ2-7	-	TRBD2	TRBV4-2	CASSQDRTSREQYF	TGTGCCAGCAGCCAAGATCGGACTAGCCGCGAGCAGTACTTC
TRBJ2-7	once	-	TRBV9	CASSAVGSYEQYF	TGTGCCAGCAGCGCCGTGGGCAGCTACGAGCAGTACTTC
TRBJ2-3	-	TRBD2	TRBV7-9	CASSSPGTTTDTQYF	TGTGCCAGCAGCTCCCCCGGGACTACCACAGATACGCAGTATTTT
TRBJ2-7	-	TRBD1	TRBV7-9	CASSQKDRYEQYF	TGTGCCAGCAGCCAAAAGGACAGGTATGAGCAGTACTTC
TRBJ2-6	once	-	TRBV5-1	CASSAQSGANVLTF	TGCGCCAGCAGCGCGCAATCTGGGGCCAACGTCCTGACTTTC
TRBJ2-3	-	TRBD2	TRBV5-1	CASSLERAGGTDTQYF	TGCGCCAGCAGCTTGGAACGGGCGGGGGGCACAGATACGCAGTATTTT
TRBJ2-7	-	-	TRBV6-6	CASDTTSQGGSYEQYF	TGTGCCAGCGATACTACTAGCCAAGGCGGGTCCTACGAGCAGTACTTC
TRBJ2-7	-	TRBD1	TRBV28	CASNAGTGLFEQYF	TGTGCCAGCAATGCCGGGACAGGCCTTTTCGAGCAGTACTTC
TRBJ1-2	-	TRBD1	TRBV5-1	CASSLALGTDYGYTF	TGCGCCAGCAGCTTGGCCTTGGGGACAGACTATGGCTACACCTTC
TRBJ1-2	few	-	TRBV6-6	CASSSTGTLGYTF	TGTGCCAGCAGCTCTACAGGGACGTTGGGCTACACCTTC
TRBJ1-2	-	-	TRBV29-1	CSVVAPGAVYGYTF	TGCAGCGTTGTAGCGCCAGGGGCTGTCTATGGCTACACCTTC
TRBJ1-1	once	TRBD1	TRBV5-1	CASSDGTGGEAFF	TGCGCCAGCAGCGACGGGACAGGGGGTGAAGCTTTCTTT
TRBJ2-2	-	-	TRBV27	CASSHKNTGELFF	TGTGCCAGCAGCCACAAGAACACCGGGGAGCTGTTTTTT
TRBJ2-7	-	-	TRBV25-1	CASSGPTTYEEQYF	TGTGCCAGCAGTGGACCGACTACCTACGAGGAGCAGTACTTC
TRBJ2-6	-	TRBD1	TRBV2	CASSEQGAGANVLTF	TGTGCCAGCAGTGAACAGGGGGCTGGGGCCAACGTCCTGACTTTC
TRBJ2-7	-	TRBD1	TRBV4-1	CASSQVRGTGKSYEQYF	TGCGCCAGCAGCCAAGTGCGTGGGACAGGGAAATCCTACGAGCAGTACTTC
TRBJ1-4	-	TRBD1	TRBV2	CASSDPSGTGEEKLFF	TGTGCCAGCAGTGACCCTTCCGGGACAGGGGAGGAAAAACTGTTTTTT
TRBJ1-1	few	TRBD1	TRBV4-3	CASSPGDRFLAEAFF	TGCGCCAGCAGCCCCGGGGACAGGTTCTTAGCTGAAGCTTTCTTT
TRBJ2-1	-	TRBD2	TRBV7-2	CASSLVASGRRNTDNEQFF	TGTGCCAGCAGCTTAGTTGCTAGCGGGAGAAGGAATACGGACAATGAGCAGTTCTTC
TRBJ2-4	few	TRBD2	TRBV27	CASSASGRYIQYF	TGTGCCAGCAGTGCTAGCGGGAGGTACATTCAGTACTTC
TRBJ2-3	-	-	TRBV7-3	CASSSLFADTQYF	TGTGCCAGCAGCTCCCTTTTTGCAGATACGCAGTATTTT
TRBJ2-1	-	-	TRBV20-1	CSAGHLGEQFF	TGCAGTGCCGGACATTTAGGTGAGCAGTTCTTC
TRBJ1-5	-	TRBD1	TRBV27	CASSFRGQGIGQPQHF	TGTGCCAGCAGTTTCAGAGGACAGGGAATAGGGCAGCCCCAGCATTTT
TRBJ1-6	-	TRBD1	TRBV27	CASSPPLGQVLSPLHF	TGTGCCAGCAGTCCCCCCCTGGGACAGGTGTTGTCACCCCTCCACTTT
TRBJ1-2	-	TRBD1	TRBV11-2	CASSLGGQGGFYGYTF	TGTGCCAGCAGCCTAGGGGGACAGGGGGGATTCTATGGCTACACCTTC
TRBJ1-5	-	TRBD1	TRBV2	CASSSTGGVSQPQHF	TGTGCCAGCAGTTCGACAGGGGGAGTCAGTCAGCCCCAGCATTTT